Reported below is one T cell receptor (beta chain). This specimen belongs to a study of blood T cell repertoires in COVID-19. In the study's own analysis: Reference gene primers were amplified, and this amplification served to estimate nucleated cell counts. Measured with immunoSEQ multiplex PCR; TCRdb has only the in-frame clones, and not every one. V, J and clone size derive from that table, while D and trimming were established from the DNA sequence. The table has fewer than 110,000 clones, 85% seen once. Trimming left V 8 bases short and J 0 bases short, with 11 bases between. CDR3 length: 14 residues. From germline, CDR1 is MNHEY and CDR2 SVGAGI.

The receptor was derived from a woman aged 70-85 years with active or convalescent COVID-19. The specimen sequenced was peripheral blood. This chain links TRBV6-5 with TRBJ1-3; D unresolved. CDR3 DNA: TGTGCCAGCTGCCCCAGTGGCTCTGGAAACACCATATATTTT. This translates into CASCPSGSGNTIYF.